Listed below are T cell receptor beta chains from one sample, sequenced in a study of vaccination effects on CD4 cells after COVID-19. Using immunoSEQ multiplex PCR, the repertoire was profiled, and TCRdb retains in-frame clones only, with some absent. In the table there are 67,000 or so clones, around 81% of which are singletons. Their antigen targets remain unknown. The sample here was CD4+ T cells from PBMCs cultured with HCoV-229E spike peptides, taken after COVID-19 vaccination. The source is a human donor who received a COVID-19 vaccine. CDR3s include the opening cysteine and the closing phenylalanine or tryptophan. A D gene is named only where the DNA matches it firmly. For some rows the clone size is stated as once, few or many, or as a class when expanded; others skip it.

TRBJ2-5,-,TRBV6-6,-,TGTGCCAGCAGTTACCCGGGTGGAGAGACCCAGTACTTC,CASSYPGGETQYF
TRBJ2-2,-,TRBV5-4,-,TGTGCCAGCAGTCGCAGGGAATCGAACACCGGGGAGCTGTTTTTT,CASSRRESNTGELFF
TRBJ1-2,TRBD1,TRBV7-2,-,TGTGCCAGCAGCTCATTGGGGACAGGGGGTGGCTACACCTTC,CASSSLGTGGGYTF
TRBJ1-2,-,TRBV28,-,TGTGCCAGCACCTTAGAAGGGGGGACCTATGGCTACACCTTC,CASTLEGGTYGYTF
TRBJ1-1,-,TRBV6-5,once,TGTGCCAGCAGTTCCTACCGAGGGGCCAAGAACACTGAAGCTTTCTTT,CASSSYRGAKNTEAFF
TRBJ1-2,TRBD1,TRBV19,few,TGTGCCAGTAGTAAAACTGACAGGGGGGGCTATGGCTACACCTTC,CASSKTDRGGYGYTF
TRBJ2-3,-,TRBV3-1/TRBV3-2,-,TGTGCCAGCAGCCCGACTGGGCCCGGCACAGATACGCAGTATTTT,CASSPTGPGTDTQYF
TRBJ1-5,-,TRBV6-2/TRBV6-3,-,TGTGCCAGCAGTTCTCGACTGGGAAATCAGCCCCAGCATTTT,CASSSRLGNQPQHF
TRBJ2-1,-,TRBV19,-,TGTGCCAGTAGTAGGCAGGGAAGCTACAATGAGCAGTTCTTC,CASSRQGSYNEQFF
TRBJ1-6,-,TRBV4-1,-,TGCGCCAGCAGCCAAGCGAGGACGGAACCCCTCCACTTT,CASSQARTEPLHF
TRBJ2-4,TRBD1,TRBV9,-,TGTGCCAGCAGCGAGAACTCCGGGACAGGTGTAGCCAAAAACATTCAGTACTTC,CASSENSGTGVAKNIQYF
TRBJ2-1,TRBD1,TRBV19,once,TGTGCCAGTAGTATTTTGGGGACAGGGGATGAGCAGTTCTTC,CASSILGTGDEQFF
TRBJ1-5,-,TRBV6-1,-,TGTGCCAGCAGTGAAATACAGGGAAACCAGCCCCAGCATTTT,CASSEIQGNQPQHF
TRBJ2-2,-,TRBV25-1,-,TGTGCCAGCAGTGAAGGTCGTTGGGCCGGGGAGCTGTTTTTT,CASSEGRWAGELFF
TRBJ1-4,TRBD1,TRBV29-1,-,TGCAGCGTTGGGTTTGACAGGGCCAATGAAAAACTGTTTTTT,CSVGFDRANEKLFF
TRBJ2-5,TRBD1,TRBV4-1,-,TGCGCCAGCAGCCAAGACGGGACAGGGGGCTTGGAGACCCAGTACTTC,CASSQDGTGGLETQYF
TRBJ2-1,-,TRBV5-8,once,TGTGCCAGCAGCTTCTATGAGAGTTTTGAGTACAATGAGCAGTTCTTC,CASSFYESFEYNEQFF
TRBJ2-2,-,TRBV6-5,-,TGTGCCAGCAGTCAACCTGGGACGTCGGGGGAGCTGTTTTTT,CASSQPGTSGELFF
TRBJ1-4,-,TRBV18,few,TGTGCCAGCTCCGGGACCTTCAATGAAAAACTGTTTTTT,CASSGTFNEKLFF
TRBJ1-1,TRBD1,TRBV5-4,-,TGTGCCAGCGGACAGGCCCCGAACACTGAAGCTTTCTTT,CASGQAPNTEAFF
TRBJ1-3,-,TRBV13,-,TGTGCCAGCATGGGCCGTGGGGCCATATATTTT,CASMGRGAIYF